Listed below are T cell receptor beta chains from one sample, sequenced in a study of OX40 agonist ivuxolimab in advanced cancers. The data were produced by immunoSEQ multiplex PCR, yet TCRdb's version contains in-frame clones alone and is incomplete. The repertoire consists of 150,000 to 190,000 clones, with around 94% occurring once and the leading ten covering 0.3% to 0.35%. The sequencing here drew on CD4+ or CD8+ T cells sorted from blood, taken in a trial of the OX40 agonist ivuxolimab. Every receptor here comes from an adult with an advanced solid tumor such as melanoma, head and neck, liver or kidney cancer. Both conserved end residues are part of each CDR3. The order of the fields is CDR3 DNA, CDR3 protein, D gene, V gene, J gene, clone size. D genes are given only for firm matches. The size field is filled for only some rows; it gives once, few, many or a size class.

TGCGCCAGCAGCCTTATAGCGGTTTCTAGCACAGATACGCAGTATTTT	CASSLIAVSSTDTQYF	NA	TRBV5-1	TRBJ2-3	NA
TGTGCCAGCACGACCGGGACAGGGGTCGGGGAGCAGTACTTC	CASTTGTGVGEQYF	TRBD1	TRBV2	TRBJ2-7	NA
TGTGCCAGCAGCTACGGGGGTAGGAACACTGAAGCTTTCTTT	CASSYGGRNTEAFF	NA	TRBV7-2	TRBJ1-1	once
TGCAGTGCTGGGGGCATCGGGGAGCTGTTTTTT	CSAGGIGELFF	NA	TRBV20-1	TRBJ2-2	NA
TGTGCCATCCAAAGGTCGGGGGCCACCGGGGAGCTGTTTTTT	CAIQRSGATGELFF	NA	TRBV10-3	TRBJ2-2	NA
TGTGCCAGCAGTTTCTACCTAGACAGGGGAGGTACCCAGCCCCAGCATTTT	CASSFYLDRGGTQPQHF	TRBD1	TRBV27	TRBJ1-5	NA
TGCGCCAGCAGCTCGAGCGGGAGCACAGATACGCAGTATTTT	CASSSSGSTDTQYF	NA	TRBV4-1	TRBJ2-3	NA
TGCGCCAGCAGCCGTTTCTCAACCGGGACAAACTATGGCTACACCTTC	CASSRFSTGTNYGYTF	NA	TRBV4-3	TRBJ1-2	NA
TGTGCCAGCACCACGTCCGGGGGCGAGCAGTACTTC	CASTTSGGEQYF	NA	TRBV11-2	TRBJ2-7	once
TGTGCCAGCAGCCCAGGACAGAACTATGGCTACACCTTC	CASSPGQNYGYTF	NA	TRBV13	TRBJ1-2	NA
TGCGCCAGCAGCCAAGGAGGTCGGGGGGCCGACTCTGGGGCCAACGTCCTGACTTTC	CASSQGGRGADSGANVLTF	NA	TRBV4-3	TRBJ2-6	NA
TGTGCCAGCAGTTTTCCTCCGGGACAGGGGGAGTGGGGCTACACCTTC	CASSFPPGQGEWGYTF	TRBD1	TRBV28	TRBJ1-2	few
TGCGCCAGCAGGCCGGCCGGGGCAGATACGCAGTATTTT	CASRPAGADTQYF	NA	TRBV10-1	TRBJ2-3	NA
TGTGCCAGTAGTTTTCGAGCCCTAGATACCGGGGAGCTGTTTTTT	CASSFRALDTGELFF	NA	TRBV19	TRBJ2-2	NA
TGTGCCAGCTCACCAAAGCAACTAGGGCCTGGAAACACCATATATTTT	CASSPKQLGPGNTIYF	NA	TRBV18	TRBJ1-3	NA
TGTGCCAGCAGCCGCCAAGGACTAGCGGGCGTCTACGAGCAGTACTTC	CASSRQGLAGVYEQYF	TRBD2	TRBV7-2	TRBJ2-7	NA
TGCGCCAGCAGCGAGACAGGGAGAGGAAGCGTGGATACGCAGTATTTT	CASSETGRGSVDTQYF	TRBD1	TRBV10-1	TRBJ2-3	once
TGCGCCAGCAGCTTGGCGGTGGGGATCTCCTACAATGAGCAGTTCTTC	CASSLAVGISYNEQFF	NA	TRBV5-1	TRBJ2-1	NA
TGTGCCAGCAGCAGGGGATGGGGGGATCAGCCCCAGCATTTT	CASSRGWGDQPQHF	NA	TRBV28	TRBJ1-5	NA
TGCAGCGTTACCGCGGGGGGCCACACTGAAGCTTTCTTT	CSVTAGGHTEAFF	NA	TRBV29-1	TRBJ1-1	once
TGTGCCACAGGGGGGGTCGGTAGCGGGGGGTCGTTTGAGCAGTTCTTC	CATGGVGSGGSFEQFF	TRBD2	TRBV10-3	TRBJ2-1	NA
TGCGCCAGCAGCTTGCTCCCACAGGGGGAGGGCGGCTACACCTTC	CASSLLPQGEGGYTF	TRBD1	TRBV5-1	TRBJ1-2	NA
TGTGCCAGCAGCTTACGAAGGGGACAGATCTACGAGCAGTACTTC	CASSLRRGQIYEQYF	TRBD1	TRBV5-6	TRBJ2-7	NA
TGTGCCAGCAGCTTAAGCGACTCCTACGAGCAGTACTTC	CASSLSDSYEQYF	NA	TRBV7-3	TRBJ2-7	once
TGTGCCAGCAGCGTAAGCCCGGGAATGGCAGCTAATGAAAAACTGTTTTTT	CASSVSPGMAANEKLFF	NA	TRBV9	TRBJ1-4	NA
TGTGCCAGCAGTGAATCTCCGTGGGGCTACGAGCAGTACTTC	CASSESPWGYEQYF	NA	TRBV6-1	TRBJ2-7	once
TGTGCCAGCAGCTTTACAGGAGCGGTATCTGAAGCTTTCTTT	CASSFTGAVSEAFF	NA	TRBV11-2	TRBJ1-1	NA
TGCGCCAGCAGCCCCTTTCAACCGATCAACACTGAAGCTTTCTTT	CASSPFQPINTEAFF	NA	TRBV5-1	TRBJ1-1	NA
TGCGCCAGCAGCTTACCGGGACTAGCGGGAGGGGGGGATACGCAGTATTTT	CASSLPGLAGGGDTQYF	TRBD2	TRBV5-1	TRBJ2-3	NA
TGTGCCAGCTCGCTGGGACAGGGAGGGGAGACCCAGTACTTC	CASSLGQGGETQYF	TRBD1	TRBV18	TRBJ2-5	NA
TGTGCCAGCAGCTTAGGACAGGGCCTGAATCAGCCCCAGCATTTT	CASSLGQGLNQPQHF	TRBD1	TRBV7-2	TRBJ1-5	NA
TGTGCCAGTAGTATGGCCCGGGGGGGGCAGGCCTATGGCTACACCTTC	CASSMARGGQAYGYTF	NA	TRBV19	TRBJ1-2	NA
TGCGCCAGCTTCAGGTTTCAAGAGACCCAGTACTTC	CASFRFQETQYF	NA	TRBV5-1	TRBJ2-5	NA
TGCGCCAGCAGCCCCCAGGGTTACGAGCAGTACTTC	CASSPQGYEQYF	NA	TRBV5-1	TRBJ2-7	NA
TGCGCCAGCAGCCCGGCCGGGCAGGGGGTGCCCTCTGGGGCCAACGTCCTGACTTTC	CASSPAGQGVPSGANVLTF	TRBD1	TRBV5-1	TRBJ2-6	NA
TGTGCCAGCAGTTCGGGACAGCCTGGCAATCAGCCCCAGCATTTT	CASSSGQPGNQPQHF	TRBD1	TRBV5-5	TRBJ1-5	NA
TGTGCCAGCAGCCCCGTCTTGATTCCCTACGAGCAGTACTTC	CASSPVLIPYEQYF	NA	TRBV27	TRBJ2-7	once
TGCGCCAGCAGGTCCCCGGGGACAGGGGCAGAGACCCAGTACTTC	CASRSPGTGAETQYF	TRBD1	TRBV5-1	TRBJ2-5	NA
TGTGCCAGTACCCCGGGACAGGGGGCAGACACCGGGGAGCTGTTTTTT	CASTPGQGADTGELFF	TRBD1	TRBV19	TRBJ2-2	NA
TGTGCCAGCAGCTTGGCTAGGCAGAACTATGGCTACACCTTC	CASSLARQNYGYTF	NA	TRBV5-4	TRBJ1-2	NA
TGTGCCAGCAGCTCAACTAGAGATACGCAGTATTTT	CASSSTRDTQYF	NA	TRBV7-8	TRBJ2-3	NA
TGTGCCAGCAGCCTTGGACCGGGACAGGGGCACACTGAAGCTTTCTTT	CASSLGPGQGHTEAFF	TRBD1	TRBV7-9	TRBJ1-1	NA
TGTGCCAGTAGAACAGGGAGAAGCTCTGGAAACACCATATATTTT	CASRTGRSSGNTIYF	NA	TRBV19	TRBJ1-3	NA
TGTGCCAGCAGCGTCGGGACTGGACTCTACGAGCAGTACTTC	CASSVGTGLYEQYF	NA	TRBV9	TRBJ2-7	NA
TGTGCCAGCAGCTTAGCCAGTCGGGAGACCCAGTACTTC	CASSLASRETQYF	NA	TRBV11-3	TRBJ2-5	NA
TGTGCCAGCAGGCACAGCCCCCGGGTCACTGAAGCTTTCTTT	CASRHSPRVTEAFF	NA	TRBV2	TRBJ1-1	NA
TGTGCCAGCAGTGAAGGGGGGACGAGGGAGGATGAGCAGTTCTTC	CASSEGGTREDEQFF	NA	TRBV6-1	TRBJ2-1	few
TGTGCCAGCAGCCAGCGACAGGGTCACAATTCACCCCTCCACTTT	CASSQRQGHNSPLHF	TRBD1	TRBV7-2	TRBJ1-6	once
TGTGCCTGGACAGGGAACACCGGGGAGCTGTTTTTT	CAWTGNTGELFF	NA	TRBV30	TRBJ2-2	NA
TGTGCCAGCAGCTTGGTTGGGGAAGCTTTCTTT	CASSLVGEAFF	NA	TRBV5-6	TRBJ1-1	NA
TGTGCCAGCACCCGAATCCTGACTAGCGGGTCCCCCTACGAGCAGTACTTC	CASTRILTSGSPYEQYF	TRBD2	TRBV5-6	TRBJ2-7	once